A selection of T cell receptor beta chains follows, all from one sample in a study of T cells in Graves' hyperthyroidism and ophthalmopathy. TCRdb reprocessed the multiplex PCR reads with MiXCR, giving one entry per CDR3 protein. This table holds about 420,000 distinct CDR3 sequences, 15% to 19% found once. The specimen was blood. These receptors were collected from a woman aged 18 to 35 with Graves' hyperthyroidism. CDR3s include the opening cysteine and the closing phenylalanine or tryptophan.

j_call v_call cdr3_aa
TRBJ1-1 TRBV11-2 CASSLAKGSTEAFF
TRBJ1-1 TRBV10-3 CAISEYTNTEAFF
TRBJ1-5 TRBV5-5 CASSLRLEPQHF
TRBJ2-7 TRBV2 CASTSARDYEQYF
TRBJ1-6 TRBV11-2 CASSGHRSSYNSPLHF
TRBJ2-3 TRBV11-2 CASSGRKPGRVATDTQYF
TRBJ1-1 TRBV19 CASSRSVNTEAFF
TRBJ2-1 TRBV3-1 CASSQDMRGNEQFF
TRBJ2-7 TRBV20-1 CSASGGPYEQYF
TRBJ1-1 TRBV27 CASSLKFPGQILNTEAFF
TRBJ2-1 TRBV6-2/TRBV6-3 CASTSAGVNEQFF
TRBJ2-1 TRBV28 CASSPSGTSGRYEQFF
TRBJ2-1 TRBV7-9 CASSIQRRTSGGSDEQFF
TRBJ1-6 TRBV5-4 CASSLAWTGSSYNSPLHF
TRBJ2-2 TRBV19 CASSLRTGPNTGELFF
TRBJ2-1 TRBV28 CASSFWAQGNSREQFF
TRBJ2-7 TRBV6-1 CASSEKGTGGYEQYF
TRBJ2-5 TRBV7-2 CASSLAGRAVGETQYF
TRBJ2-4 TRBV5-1 CASSALGTGENIQYF
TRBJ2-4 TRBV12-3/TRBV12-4 CASSLTGGSVVQYF